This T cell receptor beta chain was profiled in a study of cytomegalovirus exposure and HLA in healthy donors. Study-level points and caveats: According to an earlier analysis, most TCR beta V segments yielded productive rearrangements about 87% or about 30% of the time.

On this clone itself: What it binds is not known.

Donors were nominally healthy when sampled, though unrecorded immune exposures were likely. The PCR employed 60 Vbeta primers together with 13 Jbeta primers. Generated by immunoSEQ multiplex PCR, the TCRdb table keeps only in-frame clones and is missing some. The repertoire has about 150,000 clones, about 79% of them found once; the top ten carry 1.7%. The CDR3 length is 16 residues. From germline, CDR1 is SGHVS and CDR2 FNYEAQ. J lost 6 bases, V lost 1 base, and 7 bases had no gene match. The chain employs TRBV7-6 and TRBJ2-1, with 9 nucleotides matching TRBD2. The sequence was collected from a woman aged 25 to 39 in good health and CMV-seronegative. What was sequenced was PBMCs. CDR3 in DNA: TGTGCCAGCAGCTTAGGGACTAGCGTTTTCATCAATGAGCAGTTCTTC. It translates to CASSLGTSVFINEQFF.